This T cell receptor (beta chain) was captured in a study of T-cell memory formation after mild COVID-19. Study-wide points: Contracting CD4+ clones were located mainly in CM and EM, and CD8+ clones in EMRA.

This clonotype was seen more than once but under ten times. Its antigen is still unknown. TCRdb passed the 5' RACE reads through MiXCR, listing each CDR3 protein once. The data contain 200,000 or so distinct CDR3 sequences, 7.5% to 10% of them seen just once; the ten biggest clones take up 3% to 4.5%. Per the germline V gene, CDR1 is KGHDR and CDR2 is SFDVKD. This CDR3 has 14 residues. Trimming cost V 4 bases and J 4 bases, with 9 bases left between them. This TCR came from a man aged 18 to 30 who had mild COVID-19 (a few samples of this study predate the infection). Cell type and time point are not known. Sequenced: PBMCs or a T cell subset sorted from them (not recorded which). This chain connects TRBV24-1 to TRBJ2-2; TRBD1 is a possible D gene (5 bases). Written as DNA, the CDR3 is TGTGCCACCAGTGACAAAGGGGCCACCGGGGAGCTGTTTTTT. Residues: CATSDKGATGELFF.